This T cell receptor beta chain was identified in a study of beta chain features in type 1 diabetes. Overall study findings and caveats: TCRB CDR3s from Type 1 diabetes patients were moderately but significantly shorter in all four CD4+ subsets.

As regards this clone: No antigen is known for it.

The CDR3 runs to 17 residues. V dropped 0 bases and J dropped 2 bases, with 16 bases sitting between them. Per the germline V gene, CDR1 is SGDLS and CDR2 is YYNGEE. The study reverse transcribed the entire isolated RNA, so it sequenced expressed TCRB transcripts. Clones were sequenced by immunoSEQ multiplex PCR, and TCRdb holds only the in-frame ones, with some missing. The profile shows roughly 160,000 clones, about 9% of them singletons. The sequenced sample consisted of central memory CD4+ T cells from blood. The chain carries TRBV9 and TRBJ2-3, with D perhaps matching TRBD2 (6 bases). This sequence originates from a woman aged 18-30 years with type 1 diabetes. CDR3 sequence (DNA): TGTGCCAGCAGCGTAGAGGGGCGGGGACTTAACACAGATACGCAGTATTTT. Its translation: CASSVEGRGLNTDTQYF. Combining the CDR3 with reference TRBV9 and TRBJ2-3 gives the whole variable domain DSGVTQTPKHLITATGQRVTLRCSPRSGDLSVYWYQQSLDQGLQFLIQYYNGEERAKGNILERFSAQQFPDLHSELNLSSLELGDSALYFCASSVEGRGLNTDTQYFGPGTRLTVL.